These 6 T cell receptor beta chains originate from one sample sequenced in a study of beta chain features in type 1 diabetes. The authors reverse transcribed all of the isolated RNA, so sequencing captured expressed TCRB transcripts. Data came from immunoSEQ multiplex PCR; TCRdb stores just in-frame clones and leaves some out. This sample has roughly 140,000 clones, with 6.9% found just once. Sequences were obtained from central memory CD4+ T cells from blood. Receptors originate from a woman in her twenties or thirties in good health.

At least ten counts were recorded for this clone. The chain employs TRBV7-3 and TRBJ1-3; no reliable D call. Trimming left V 5 bases short and J 4 bases short, with 3 bases between. This CDR3 is built from 11 residues. Germline V lookup: CDR1 SGHTA, CDR2 FQGTGA. Here the CDR3 DNA reads TGTGCCAGCAGCCAAGGAAACACCATATATTTT. It translates to CASSQGNTIYF.

The chain recombines TRBV5-4 with TRBJ2-7; 7 bases fit TRBD2. Germline V gene sequence: CDR1 SGHNT, CDR2 YYREEE (reference sequence). Germline trimming cut 4 bases from V and 5 bases from J; bases unmatched to any gene: 9. This CDR3 has 14 residues. The CDR3 DNA sequence: TGTGCCAGCAGCCCCCCCCAGACTAGCAACGAGCAGTACTTC. It encodes CASSPPQTSNEQYF. Full variable domain (remainder filled in from reference TRBV5-4 and TRBJ2-7): ETGVTQSPTHLIKTRGQQVTLRCSSQSGHNTVSWYQQALGQGPQFIFQYYREEENGRGNFPPRFSGLQFPNYSSELNVNALELDDSALYLCASSPPQTSNEQYFGPGTRLTVT.

The gene calls are TRBV4-3 and TRBJ2-1; D gene uncertain. The germline V and J ends were trimmed by 1 base and 0 bases, with 7 bases remaining between them. Germline V gene data show CDR1 as LGHNA and CDR2 as YSLEER. CDR3 size: 15 residues. CDR3 in amino acids: CASSQGASSYNEQFF. The CDR3 DNA reads TGCGCCAGCAGCCAAGGGGCCAGCTCCTACAATGAGCAGTTCTTC.

This clone was detected only a few times. V gene TRBV28 combines with J gene TRBJ1-1; D is ambiguous. V was clipped by 5 bases and J by 13 bases, with 20 bases between them. In germline, CDR1 is MDHEN, CDR2 SYDVKM. The length of the CDR3 is 13 residues. The DNA of the CDR3 is TGTGCCAGCAGTGCCCGGGAGGCGGTGTGGGTTTTCTTT. Protein: CASSAREAVWVFF.

This clone was detected only a few times. The chain has TRBV18 and TRBJ2-7, with D perhaps TRBD2 (6 bases). This CDR3 has 14 amino acids. From germline, CDR1 is KGHSH and CDR2 LQKENI. The V end lost 0 bases, the J end lost 3 bases, and 9 bases lay between the germline ends. CDR3 sequence (DNA): TGTGCCAGCTCACCACCGCTGGAGGGCTACGAGCAGTACTTC. It codes for CASSPPLEGYEQYF.

In its sample, this clone was seen a few times. The genes are TRBV6-4 and TRBJ2-1, with a possible D match to TRBD2 (6 bases). This CDR3 region has 14 residues. Trimming shortened V by 0 bases and J by 6 bases, and 9 bases separated the two germline ends. In germline, CDR1 is MRHNA, CDR2 SNTAGT. This chain's CDR3 is CASSDSGGINEQFF. CDR3 sequence (DNA): TGTGCCAGCAGTGACTCTGGGGGGATCAATGAGCAGTTCTTC.